This T cell receptor beta chain was identified in a study of CD4 T cells in relation to SARS-CoV-2 and coronaviruses. On the study more broadly: After nine to eleven days of antigen culture, PBMC TCR beta CDR3s were sequenced. Points from the study as a whole: Roughly 69% of donors had memory CD4+ clonotypes crossrecognizing SARS-CoV-2 and common cold coronavirus spike. No donor gave both pre-pandemic and post-infection samples.

V was pared by 5 bases and J by 1 base, with 7 bases of the junction left unmatched. Germline CDR1 SNHLY, CDR2 FYNNEI. This CDR3 region has 16 residues. Worth noting for this clone: Its antigen is unidentified.

Clones were sequenced by immunoSEQ multiplex PCR, and TCRdb holds only the in-frame ones, with some missing. The table includes about 21,000 clones, more than 65% detected once. The unexposed donors gave CD4+ T cells in about 2010-2019, prior to COVID-19. After about ten days of culture, CD4+ T cells were isolated. Cells permitting, SARS-CoV-2 S/N and four cold-coronavirus spikes were tested on unexposed-donor CD4+ T cells. The sequence was obtained from a human donor in good health. The chain links TRBV2 to TRBJ2-2; 7 bases align to TRBD2. Material for sequencing was CD4+ T cells from PBMCs, cultured in vitro. CDR3 sequence: CASSPGTTQNTGELFF. CDR3 nucleotides: TGTGCCAGCAGTCCTGGGACTACTCAGAACACCGGGGAGCTGTTTTTT.